The 27 T cell receptor beta chains below come from one sample, sequenced in a study of tissue T cells after allogeneic stem cell transplantation. TCRdb keeps only in-frame clones here, not all; method: immunoSEQ multiplex PCR. This table has some 22,000 clones, almost 70% appearing once. The sequenced sample was blood. Receptors were obtained from a female BALB/c mouse in good health. For this mouse line, the MHC haplotype is H2-d.

This clone was observed a few times. Genes and germline come from the mouse. The missing CDR3 end, 1 residue past where the read stops, is filled in from the germline J gene. This chain joins TRBV31 and TRBJ2-7, with unresolved D. CDR3 length: 12 residues. CDR1 GKSSPN and CDR2 SITVG come from the germline V gene. V was clipped by 0 bases and J by 3 bases, with 6 bases between them. CDR3 bases read: TGTGCCTGGAGTCTATCCCACTATGAACAGTAC. This sequence encodes CAWSLSHYEQY. Given in full, the CDR3 is CAWSLSHYEQYF.

As for this clone: These gene names are mouse names. The observed sequence ends 1 residue before the CDR3 terminus, with the missing tail filled in from the germline J gene. V is TRBV1 and J is TRBJ1-4; the D is unclear. This CDR3 has 15 amino acids. The germline gives CDR1 NSQYPW, CDR2 LRSPGD (reference sequence). Trimming removed 1 base at V and 0 bases at J, with 6 bases between. The sequenced part of the CDR3 DNA is TGCACCTGCAGTGCAGGGACTGTTTCCAACGAAAGATTATTT. It translates to CTCSAGTVSNERLF. In full, the CDR3 reads CTCSAGTVSNERLFF.

To note about this clone: Each gene name is a mouse one. The read terminates 1 residue before the CDR3 end, so the remaining end is supplied by the germline J gene. The gene calls are TRBV5 and TRBJ2-7; D not resolved. Germline CDR1 LGHNA, CDR2 YNLKQL (reference sequence). CDR3 size: 13 residues. V was pared by 3 bases and J by 0 bases, with 6 bases between. This CDR3 reads CASSQASSYEQYF. The sequenced part of the CDR3 DNA is TGTGCCAGCAGCCAGGCCAGCTCCTATGAACAGTAC.

A few counts support this clone. Mouse names are used for the genes. The CDR3 end falls 1 residue outside the read, so it is completed with the germline J gene. V usage is TRBV19 and J usage is TRBJ1-4, with a weak D call TRBD1 (6 bases). V lost 5 bases and J 5 bases, leaving 16 bases between the germline ends. Germline lookup yields CDR1 FNHDT and CDR2 SITEND (reference sequence). There are 15 residues in the CDR3. The part of the CDR3 DNA that was read is TGTGCCAGCAGCCCTTCCGGGACAAAAAACGAAAGATTATTT. As protein: CASSPSGTKNERLF. The whole CDR3 reads CASSPSGTKNERLFF. Drawing the rest from reference TRBV19 and TRBJ1-4, the complete variable domain is GGIITQTPKFLIGQEGQKLTLKCQQNFNHDTMYWYRQDSGKGLRLIYYSITENDLQKGDLSEGYDASREKKSSFSLTVTSAQKNEMAVFLCASSPSGTKNERLFFGHGTKLSVL.

To note about this clone: The genes and germline here are from mouse. The CDR3 end is not reached by the read, which stops 1 residue before it; the germline J gene fills it in. This rearrangement joins TRBV31 to TRBJ1-4; D is unclear. V lost 0 bases to trimming and J lost 2 bases, with 7 bases between them. The CDR3 is made up of 14 amino acids. Germline loops: CDR1 GKSSPN, CDR2 SITVG. The CDR3 here is CAWSLRGSNERLFF. The covered CDR3 bases are TGTGCCTGGAGTCTTCGGGGATCCAACGAAAGATTATTT.

This clone is a singleton in its sample. These gene names are mouse names. Sequencing ends 1 residue short of the CDR3 end; the germline J gene provides the rest. The chain employs TRBV31 and TRBJ1-1; D is possibly TRBD1 (5 bases). Germline lookup yields CDR1 GKSSPN and CDR2 SITVG. With 0 bases removed from V and 4 bases from J, the gap between germline ends came to 9 bases. The CDR3 has 13 residues. CDR3 bases read: TGTGCCTGGAGTCTACAGGAGGGCACAGAAGTCTTC. The encoded protein is CAWSLQEGTEVF. The CDR3 reads in full as CAWSLQEGTEVFF.

As for this clone: Here the gene names and germline are mouse. The CDR3 extends 1 residue past the end of the read, so its final part is completed from the germline J gene. V usage is TRBV31 and J usage is TRBJ2-2; D not resolved. The CDR3 runs to 11 residues. Germline CDR1 and CDR2: GKSSPN and SITVG. The V end was cut by 5 bases, the J end by 4 bases, with 5 bases between. The sequenced part of the CDR3 DNA is TGTGCCTGGGAGGCCACCGGGCAGCTCTAC. The encoded protein is CAWEATGQLY. The entire CDR3 protein is CAWEATGQLYF.

Remarks on this clone: Here the gene names and germline are mouse. The read finishes 1 residue shy of the CDR3 end, and the germline J gene is used to complete it. The chain uses TRBV19 and TRBJ1-1; D may be TRBD1 (5 bases). The V end lost 2 bases, the J end lost 3 bases, and 8 bases lay between the germline ends. The CDR3 totals 13 residues. Looked up from germline, CDR1 is FNHDT and CDR2 is SITEND (reference sequence). CDR3 bases read: TGTGCCAGCAGTATGAGGGGATACACAGAAGTCTTC. It translates to CASSMRGYTEVF. The entire CDR3 protein reads CASSMRGYTEVFF.

About this clone: Any gene name here is a mouse gene name. The read stops 1 residue short of the end of the CDR3; the missing end is completed from the germline J gene. V is TRBV5 and J is TRBJ1-4; D not resolved. This CDR3 is built from 14 residues. CDR1 is LGHNA, CDR2 YNLKQL, per germline (reference sequence). V lost 0 bases, J lost 4 bases, and 6 bases lay in between. This CDR3 is CASSQEVNNERLFF. The sequenced part of the CDR3 DNA is TGTGCCAGCAGCCAAGAGGTCAACAACGAAAGATTATTT.

A note on this clone: Gene names and germline match the mouse. The read terminates 1 residue before the CDR3 end, so the remaining end is supplied by the germline J gene. The gene calls are TRBV19 and TRBJ1-4, with TRBD1 matching 9 bases. CDR3 length equals 14 residues. Germline CDR1 FNHDT, CDR2 SITEND (reference sequence). V lost 6 bases, J lost 3 bases, and 3 bases stayed unmatched. The CDR3 spells CASTRDRANERLFF. Incomplete CDR3 DNA: TGTGCCAGCACGCGGGACAGGGCCAACGAAAGATTATTT.

In regard to this clone: The gene names here belong to mouse. This CDR3 reads CASSLDREGQYF. The sequenced part of the CDR3 DNA is TGTGCCAGCAGCTTAGACAGGGAGGGACAGTAC. The chain carries TRBV3 and TRBJ2-7, with D possibly TRBD1 on 6 matching bases. The CDR3 end is not reached by the read, which stops 1 residue before it; the germline J gene fills it in. The germline V gene encodes CDR1 SNHLY and CDR2 FYNGKV (reference sequence). This CDR3 comprises 12 residues. V shed 1 base and J shed 9 bases, with 10 bases lying between them.

Notes on this clone: Gene names denote mouse genes. The read terminates 1 residue before the CDR3 end, so the remaining end is supplied by the germline J gene. This chain connects TRBV13-1 to TRBJ2-7; 8 nucleotides agree with TRBD2. After removal of 1 base from V and 9 bases from J, the junction contained 6 bases not matched to a gene. The CDR3 consists of 13 residues. The germline CDR1 and CDR2 sequences are NSHNY and SYGAGN. CDR3 bases read: TGTGCCAGCAGTGATTCGGGGGGGCGCGGACAGTAC. It specifies CASSDSGGRGQY. The whole CDR3 is CASSDSGGRGQYF.

This clone was counted only a few times. Gene and germline names: mouse. The observed sequence ends 1 residue before the CDR3 terminus, with the missing tail filled in from the germline J gene. The V and J genes are TRBV4 and TRBJ1-3; 12 bases align to TRBD1. The ends lost 3 bases at V and 2 bases at J; junction bases unmatched: 2. The CDR3 spans 16 residues. The V gene's germline CDR1 is LGHDT and CDR2 YNNKQL (reference sequence). The part of the CDR3 DNA that was read is TGTGCCAGCAGCTATGGGACAGGGGGCGCTGGAAATACGCTCTAT. It translates to CASSYGTGGAGNTLY. The whole CDR3 protein is CASSYGTGGAGNTLYF.

A remark on this clone: Gene and germline names: mouse. Coverage ceases 1 residue before the CDR3 finishes, and the germline J gene fills in the end. The rearrangement links TRBV20 to TRBJ2-7; D may be TRBD1 or TRBD2 (6 bases each). In germline, CDR1 is GFQATS, CDR2 STVNSAI. V was pared by 5 bases and J by 7 bases, with 15 bases between. This CDR3 contains 12 residues. The CDR3 spells CGALRGRREQYF. The DNA read from the CDR3 is TGTGGTGCTCTTCGGGGGCGCAGGGAACAGTAC.

As for this clone: Here the gene names and germline are mouse. Here the CDR3 reads CASRPDRGDTQYF. Partial CDR3 DNA: TGTGCTAGCAGACCTGACAGGGGAGACACCCAGTAC. The chain has TRBV29 and TRBJ2-5; TRBD1 agrees at 8 bases. The sequence runs out 1 residue before the end of the CDR3; the remainder is reconstructed from the germline J gene. The CDR3 has 13 amino acids. With 6 bases clipped from V and 5 bases from J, the junction kept 4 bases outside the gene matches. Per germline, CDR1 MSHET and CDR2 SYDVDS. Complete variable domain (other parts from reference TRBV29 and TRBJ2-5): DMKVTQMPRYLIKRMGENVLLECGQDMSHETMYWYRQDPGLGLQLIYISYDVDSNSEGDIPKGYRVSRKKREHFSLILDSAKTNQTSVYFCASRPDRGDTQYFGPGTRLLVL.

In the case of this clone: Gene and germline names: mouse. Sequencing ends 1 residue short of the CDR3 end; the germline J gene provides the rest. The chain carries TRBV1 and TRBJ1-6; no definite D call. TRBJ1-6 is designated an ORF whose function remains uncertain. Trimming left V 1 base short and J 0 bases short, with 4 bases between. This CDR3 spans 15 amino acids. The V gene's germline CDR1 is NSQYPW and CDR2 LRSPGD (reference sequence). The part of the CDR3 DNA that was read is TGCACCTGCAGTGCAGGACATTCCTATAATTCGCCCCTCTAC. Its translation: CTCSAGHSYNSPLY. The CDR3 in its entirety is CTCSAGHSYNSPLYF.

Comments on this clone: All gene names here are mouse names. The CDR3 goes on 1 residue after the read ends, and that part is filled in from the germline J gene. The V gene is TRBV2, the J gene TRBJ2-5; 7 positions agree with TRBD2. Trimming at V came to 0 bases and at J to 3 bases, leaving 3 bases not matched to a gene. Germline assignment: CDR1 LGHNA and CDR2 YSYQKL. The CDR3 has 15 residues. CDR3 protein: CASSQEGGLQDTQYF. CDR3 DNA, as far as it was read: TGTGCCAGCAGCCAAGAGGGGGGGTTACAAGACACCCAGTAC. Using reference TRBV2 and TRBJ2-5 for the parts outside the CDR3, the full variable domain is DPKIIQKPKYLVAVTGSEKILICEQYLGHNAMYWYRQSAKKPLEFMFSYSYQKLMDNQTASSRFQPQSSKKNHLDLQITALKPDDSATYFCASSQEGGLQDTQYFGPGTRLLVL.

Details on this clone: Mouse gene names and germline throughout. With the read ending 1 residue before the CDR3 end, the germline J gene is used to fill in that end. The chain employs TRBV1 and TRBJ2-4, with D perhaps being TRBD1 or TRBD2 (6 bases each). Trimming removed 1 base at V and 3 bases at J, with 11 bases between. Germline V gene lookup returns CDR1 NSQYPW and CDR2 LRSPGD (reference sequence). The CDR3 loop spans 15 amino acids. The sequenced CDR3 bases are TGCACCTGCAGTGCAGTGGGGGCAAGGCAAAACACCTTGTAC. It translates to CTCSAVGARQNTLY. The CDR3 as a whole reads CTCSAVGARQNTLYF.

On this clone itself: Gene names refer to mouse genes. The CDR3 goes on 1 residue after the read ends, and that part is filled in from the germline J gene. The rearrangement links TRBV13-3 to TRBJ2-4, with a weak D call TRBD1 (5 bases). V lost 5 bases and J lost 2, with 9 bases in between. The CDR3 consists of 13 residues. In germline, CDR1 is NNHDY, CDR2 SYVADS. The DNA read from the CDR3 is TGTGCCAGCAGGAGGGGATATCAAAACACCTTGTAC. This encodes CASRRGYQNTLY. The CDR3 as a whole reads CASRRGYQNTLYF.

Concerning this clone: Germline and genes: mouse. The read stops 1 residue short of the end of the CDR3; the missing end is completed from the germline J gene. The chain carries TRBV19 and TRBJ1-2; possibly TRBD1 for D (6 bases). The V gene's germline CDR1 is FNHDT and CDR2 SITEND (reference sequence). This CDR3 comprises 14 residues. The V end lost 4 bases, the J end lost 0 bases, and 10 bases lay between the germline ends. CDR3 amino acids: CASSSGQSNSDYTF. CDR3 DNA (partial): TGTGCCAGCAGTTCCGGACAGTCAAACTCCGACTACACC.

Concerning this clone itself: Gene names refer to mouse genes. Sequencing ends 1 residue short of the CDR3 end; the germline J gene provides the rest. The V call is TRBV5, the J call TRBJ2-1; D perhaps matches TRBD2 (6 bases). This CDR3 spans 14 amino acids. CDR1 LGHNA and CDR2 YNLKQL come from the germline V gene (reference sequence). Trimming left V 0 bases short and J 4 bases short, with 7 bases between. CDR3 DNA, as far as it was read: TGTGCCAGCAGCCAAGAGTGGGGGTATGCTGAGCAGTTC. It encodes CASSQEWGYAEQF. The entire CDR3 protein is CASSQEWGYAEQFF.

About this clone itself: Germline and genes here are mouse. The CDR3 goes on 1 residue after the read ends, and that part is filled in from the germline J gene. This chain uses TRBV3 with TRBJ2-5; possible D gene TRBD2, 6 bases. Trimming shortened V by 5 bases and J by 3 bases, and 9 bases separated the two germline ends. CDR3 length: 13 residues. Germline loops: CDR1 SNHLY, CDR2 FYNGKV (reference sequence). The sequenced part of the CDR3 DNA is TGTGCCAGCAGCCCGGGACTTCAAGACACCCAGTAC. Translation gives CASSPGLQDTQY. The full CDR3 sequence reads CASSPGLQDTQYF.

A remark on this clone: Gene names and germline refer to mouse. The read finishes 1 residue shy of the CDR3 end, and the germline J gene is used to complete it. The chain joins TRBV13-2 to TRBJ2-1, with 9 bases identical to TRBD2. The CDR3 covers 14 residues. CDR1 NNHNN and CDR2 SYGAGS come from the germline V gene (reference sequence). The V segment lost 1 base and the J segment 8 bases; nucleotides outside the gene matches: 4. The CDR3 here is CASGDLGGATEQFF. The covered CDR3 bases are TGTGCCAGCGGTGATCTGGGGGGGGCGACTGAGCAGTTC.

Worth noting for this clone: Gene names are mouse gene names. The CDR3 extends 1 residue past the end of the read, so its final part is completed from the germline J gene. The rearrangement links TRBV13-3 to TRBJ2-1, with D tentatively TRBD2 (6 bases). This CDR3 spans 14 amino acids. Germline V gives CDR1 NNHDY, CDR2 SYVADS. V was shortened by 2 bases and J by 2 bases, with 8 bases between the two germline ends. CDR3 amino acids: CASSEPGDYAEQFF. Partial CDR3 DNA: TGTGCCAGCAGTGAACCTGGGGACTATGCTGAGCAGTTC.

This clone was seen more than once but under ten times. Germline and genes: mouse. The read halts 1 residue ahead of the CDR3 end, with the missing end drawn from the germline J gene. The chain carries TRBV13-1 and TRBJ2-7, with 8 bases lining up with TRBD1. This CDR3 is 11 amino acids long. Germline CDR1 NSHNY, CDR2 SYGAGN. The trim removed 6 bases at V and 6 bases at J, leaving 2 bases unmatched. The CDR3 region is CASIRGREQYF. The CDR3 DNA, read in part, is TGTGCCAGCATCAGGGGGCGTGAACAGTAC.

Of note for this clone: Mouse names are used for the genes. The CDR3 bases that were read are TGTGCCAGCGGTGGGGACCGAAACTCCGACTACACC. It specifies CASGGDRNSDYT. The whole CDR3 is CASGGDRNSDYTF. The chain employs TRBV13-2 and TRBJ1-2, with D possibly matching TRBD1 (5 bases). The read finishes 1 residue shy of the CDR3 end, and the germline J gene is used to complete it. The CDR3 spans 13 residues. V lost 3 bases, J lost 1 base, and 7 bases lay in between. The V gene's germline CDR1 is NNHNN and CDR2 SYGAGS (reference sequence).

This clone was detected a few times. The gene symbols are mouse symbols. The read ends 1 residue early relative to the CDR3; the germline J gene fills the gap. This chain connects TRBV13-2 to TRBJ1-5, with D tentatively TRBD1 (6 bases). Germline V gene sequence: CDR1 NNHNN, CDR2 SYGAGS (reference sequence). Trimming took 5 bases from V and 0 from J, leaving 9 bases between them. The CDR3 extends over 14 amino acids. The CDR3 sequence: CASGHRDNNQAPLF. The sequenced part of the CDR3 DNA is TGTGCCAGCGGACACAGGGATAACAACCAGGCTCCGCTT.